A selection of T cell receptor beta chains follows, all from one sample in a study of CD8+CD57+ T cells in acquired aplastic anemia. MiXCR was run by TCRdb on the reads, yielding one entry per CDR3 protein. Here the sample spans 150,000 to 200,000 distinct CDR3 sequences, roughly half being singletons. The sequencing input was sorted CD4+, CD8+, or CD8+CD57+ T cells (not recorded which) from PBMCs. The receptors shown here come from a human donor with aplastic anemia. Each CDR3 is given with its conserved first and last residue. Fields, in order: V gene, J gene, clone size, D gene, CDR3 protein, CDR3 DNA. The D gene is left open where the match is weak. Only part of the rows carry a size: once, few, many, or a class if the clone is expanded.

TRBV5-4	TRBJ1-1	many	.	CASSPRLSGNTEAFF	TGTGCCAGCAGCCCCCGCCTTTCCGGGAACACTGAAGCTTTCTTT
TRBV20-1	TRBJ1-6	.	.	CSARGGDNSPLHF	TGCAGTGCCCGGGGGGGAGATAATTCACCCCTCCACTTT
TRBV7-2	TRBJ2-7	.	.	CASSSAGLPGGEQYF	TGTGCCAGCAGCTCCGCGGGGCTCCCCGGCGGCGAGCAGTACTTC
TRBV2	TRBJ1-2	.	.	CASSEGRIYGYTF	TGTGCCAGCAGTGAAGGTCGGATCTATGGCTACACCTTC
TRBV20-1	TRBJ2-1	many	.	CSARIGGGPPNEQFF	TGCAGTGCTAGGATCGGCGGGGGCCCCCCCAATGAGCAGTTCTTC
TRBV2	TRBJ2-5	.	.	CATARVGETQYF	TGTGCCACAGCAAGGGTCGGGGAGACCCAGTACTTC
TRBV9	TRBJ2-1	.	TRBD2	CASSVAGGQTYNEQFF	TGTGCCAGCAGCGTAGCGGGAGGGCAGACCTACAATGAGCAGTTCTTC
TRBV13	TRBJ2-7	many	TRBD2	CASSTRTSGRASSYEQYF	TGTGCCAGCAGCACACGGACTAGCGGGAGAGCGAGCTCCTACGAGCAGTACTTC
TRBV6-2/TRBV6-3	TRBJ1-2	.	TRBD1	CASEGTDYGYTF	TGTGCCAGCGAAGGGACAGACTATGGCTACACCTTC
TRBV19	TRBJ1-6	.	.	CASTYTGDSPLHF	TGTGCCAGTACCTATACTGGGGATTCACCCCTCCACTTT